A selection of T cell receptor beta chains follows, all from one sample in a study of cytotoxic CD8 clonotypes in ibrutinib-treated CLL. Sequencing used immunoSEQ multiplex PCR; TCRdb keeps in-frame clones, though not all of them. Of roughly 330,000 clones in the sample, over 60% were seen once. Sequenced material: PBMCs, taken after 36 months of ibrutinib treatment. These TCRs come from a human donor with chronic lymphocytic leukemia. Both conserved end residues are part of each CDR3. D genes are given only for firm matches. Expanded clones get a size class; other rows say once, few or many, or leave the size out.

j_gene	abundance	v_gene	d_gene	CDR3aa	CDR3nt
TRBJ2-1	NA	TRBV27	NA	CASSAARVFSYNEQFF	TGTGCCAGCAGTGCGGCCAGGGTTTTCTCCTACAATGAGCAGTTCTTC
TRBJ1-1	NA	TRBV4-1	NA	CASSPRTLSDTEAFF	TGCGCCAGCAGCCCTAGGACGCTTTCGGACACTGAAGCTTTCTTT
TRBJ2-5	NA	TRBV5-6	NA	CASSPWLAGASQETQYF	TGTGCCAGCAGCCCCTGGTTAGCAGGGGCGTCACAGGAGACCCAGTACTTC
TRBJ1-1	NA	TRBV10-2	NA	CASISGRNPNTEAFF	TGCGCCAGCATCTCGGGCAGGAACCCGAACACTGAAGCTTTCTTT
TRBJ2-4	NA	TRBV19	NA	CASSRQGSSKNIQYF	TGTGCCAGTAGTCGGCAGGGGTCCAGCAAAAACATTCAGTACTTC
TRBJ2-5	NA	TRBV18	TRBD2	CASSRRGGQETQYF	TGTGCCAGCTCCCGGCGGGGGGGCCAAGAGACCCAGTACTTC
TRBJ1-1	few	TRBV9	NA	CASSVDLGSNTEAFF	TGTGCCAGCAGCGTAGATCTGGGGTCCAACACTGAAGCTTTCTTT
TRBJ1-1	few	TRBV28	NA	CASSGQVDEAFF	TGTGCCAGCAGTGGGCAGGTTGACGAAGCTTTCTTT
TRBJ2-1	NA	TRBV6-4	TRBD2	CASSPGTSGRGEQFF	TGTGCCAGCAGCCCAGGGACTAGCGGCCGTGGTGAGCAGTTCTTC
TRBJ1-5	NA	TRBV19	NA	CASSIAHGISNQPQHF	TGTGCCAGTAGTATAGCTCACGGAATTAGCAATCAGCCCCAGCATTTT
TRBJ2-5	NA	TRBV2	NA	CASSEESGQLQETQYF	TGTGCCAGCAGTGAAGAGTCGGGGCAGCTCCAAGAGACCCAGTACTTC
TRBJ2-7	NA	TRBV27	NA	CASSLRGLPPYEQYF	TGTGCCAGCAGTTTAAGGGGCCTACCCCCATACGAGCAGTACTTC
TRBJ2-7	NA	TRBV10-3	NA	CAISESGPPYEQYF	TGTGCCATCAGTGAGTCCGGACCACCCTACGAGCAGTACTTC
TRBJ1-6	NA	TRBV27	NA	CASSLSPHSPLHF	TGTGCCAGCAGTTTATCGCCCCATTCACCCCTCCACTTT
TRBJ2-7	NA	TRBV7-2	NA	CASSLGYSGYEQYF	TGTGCCAGCAGCTTAGGTTATAGCGGCTACGAGCAGTACTTC
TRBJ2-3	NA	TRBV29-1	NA	CSVESDTQYF	TGCAGCGTTGAGTCAGATACGCAGTATTTT
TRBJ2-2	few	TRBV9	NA	CASSGLRGDLTGELFF	TGTGCCAGCAGCGGGCTGAGGGGGGATCTCACCGGGGAGCTGTTTTTT
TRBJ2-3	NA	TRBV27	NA	CASSIEGGSTDTQYF	TGTGCCAGCAGTATCGAGGGGGGGAGTACAGATACGCAGTATTTT